This T cell receptor (beta chain) stems from a study of T cell clones after liver transplantation (dated by TCRdb to about 2019). Regarding the complete study: Samples were obtained from ITN030ST, a randomized trial in which withdrawal of immunosuppression was attempted within 2 years of liver transplantation. Donor-reactive T cell clones were identified using TCRbeta sequencing after a pre-transplant mixed lymphocyte reaction and were then followed in post-transplant blood. Third party-reactive TCRbeta sequences from pre-transplant MLRs were also identified as an antigen-independent comparator for donor-reactive sequences. Of the eight recipients, a few were HCV-positive, while the remaining recipients had been transplanted for non-autoimmune, non-viral indications. The subjects received no induction therapy and were kept on standard immunosuppression until randomization at 12-24 months post-transplant. Tolerance was defined as complete immunosuppression withdrawal for at least one year with no rise in liver enzymes beyond twice the upper limit of normal. Blood samples were collected pre-transplant, then pre-randomization ahead of withdrawal, and finally post-randomization once withdrawal had either been completed or failed. A cohort of 8 liver transplant recipients was studied, of whom 3 were classified as tolerant and 5 as non-tolerant.

Of note for this clone: Its antigen is unknown. No per-base quality is available; no much larger clone lies one base away.

The label giving this sample's time point can be read as: pre-transplant. Thawed unstimulated PBMCs were stained for CD3, CD4 and CD8 and FACS-sorted into CD3+CD4+ and CD3+CD8+ populations. Randomization to immunosuppression withdrawal applied to every one of the 8 studied subjects. Genomic DNA was isolated with the Qiagen DNeasy Blood and Tissue Kit. Frozen genomic DNA underwent high-throughput TCRbeta CDR3 sequencing by immunoSEQ, including PCR amplification, mapping, bias correction and internal controls. As for the original processing: Productive rearrangements were kept, and unique TCRbeta sequences were defined by CDR3 nucleotide sequence plus V and J gene. Donor-reactive sequences required at least 5-fold expansion in CFSE-low cells versus unstimulated pre-transplant cells and at least 0.01% frequency. Minimum frequency thresholds were set for each subject on the basis of the unstimulated sample with the lowest template count, so that a detection power of at least 90% was ensured. Repertoire turnover was measured by Jensen-Shannon divergence between the top 1000 TCRbeta sequences post- and pre-transplant. Changes in detection of donor-reactive sequences were tested with two-sided Fisher's exact tests. TCRdb's version of the immuneACCESS table is confined to in-frame rearrangements and falls short of the full clone set. An unresolved V gene accounts for under half of the shortfall where checked; the remainder is of unknown origin. V and J calls and clone size are copied from that table; D and trimming were computed from the DNA. Across this sample there are 70,000 to 80,000 clones, with roughly nine tenths seen only once. The ten largest make up approximately 2.6% of the sample.

The CDR3, from cysteine to phenylalanine, totals 14 residues. Kept here is only the CDR3 DNA, which spans 42 bases and is read in frame from base 1. Trimming removed 4 bases from V and 0 bases from J, leaving 9 bases between the germline ends. The germline V gene supplies CDR1 SGDLS and CDR2 YYNGEE. Paper-wide results and their limitations: Low numbers of available donor cells limited the measurable donor-reactive repertoire in a couple of subjects. Circulating donor-reactive CD4 TCRbeta sequences fell significantly post-transplant in most of the 8 subjects, irrespective of tolerance or HCV status. Because allograft tissue specimens were not available, migration of donor-reactive T cells into the graft, rather than deletion, may have occurred. When repertoire turnover was taken into account, detection of donor-reactive sequences was significantly reduced in 7 of 8 subjects for CD4 and in 8 of 8 subjects for CD8. Donor-reactive sequences declined more than third party-reactive ones, suggesting partial antigen-specific deletion unrelated to withdrawal success. The conclusions were preliminary, being limited by small, heterogeneous patient numbers and by non-standardized post-transplant time points.

Sequencing was performed on CD4+ T cells from blood, taken before liver transplant. The sequence derives from a human donor who received a liver transplant. The V gene is TRBV9 and the J gene is TRBJ2-3; the D region possibly corresponds to TRBD2 (5 bases align). The nucleotide sequence is given as TGTGCCAGCAGCCCGGGATTTAGCACAGATACGCAGTATTTT. It encodes CASSPGFSTDTQYF.